Shown below are 28 T cell receptor beta chains from a single sample sequenced in a study of blood T cell repertoires in COVID-19. Only in-frame clones appear in the TCRdb table, and some are missing; sequencing was by immunoSEQ multiplex PCR. This table has tens of thousands of clones, just under 85% appearing once. The sample was peripheral blood. These TCRs come from a woman aged 60-75 years with acute or convalescent COVID-19.

V and J are TRBV28 and TRBJ2-1; TRBD2 agrees at 11 bases. Germline V gene lookup returns CDR1 MDHEN and CDR2 SYDVKM. The CDR3 has 13 amino acids. V trimming: 7 bases; J trimming: 9 bases; junction bases outside the gene matches: 5. This chain's CDR3 is CASIAGGQREQFF. CDR3 bases: TGTGCCAGCATAGCGGGGGGGCAACGTGAGCAGTTCTTC.

Worth noting for this clone: The DNA is left out, because the CDR3 cannot be placed on it with certainty; the CDR3 is given as TCRdb lists it. The chain uses TRBV30 and TRBJ1-5. With termini counted, the CDR3 has 14 amino acids. Germline CDR1 is GTSNPN and CDR2 is SVGIG (reference sequence). CDR3 residues: CAWSFGAGGQPQHF.

The V and J genes are TRBV2 and TRBJ1-4; no clear D gene. Trimming removed 3 bases from V and 5 bases from J, with 10 bases in between. This CDR3 spans 14 amino acids. Germline CDR1 is SNHLY and CDR2 is FYNNEI. The CDR3 nucleotides are TGTGCCAGCAGTGAGCGGGTACAAAATGAAAAACTGTTTTTT. Translating gives CASSERVQNEKLFF.

V and J are TRBV7-9 and TRBJ2-3; D gene unclear. Germline V gene lookup returns CDR1 SEHNR and CDR2 FQNEAQ (reference sequence). The CDR3 is 16 amino acids. Trimming shortened V by 10 bases and J by 2 bases, and 22 bases separated the two germline ends. CDR3: CATISWAFPNTDTQYF. DNA for the CDR3: TGTGCCACCATTTCCTGGGCTTTTCCGAACACAGATACGCAGTATTTT.

This clone was observed a few times. The chain uses TRBV5-4 and TRBJ1-2; tentatively, D is TRBD1 (5 bases). Germline CDR1 is SGHNT and CDR2 is YYREEE (reference sequence). The CDR3 extends over 12 amino acids. V was trimmed by 4 bases and J by 4 bases, leaving 8 bases between them. CDR3 DNA: TGTGCCAGCAGCCGGCAGGGCTATGGCTACACCTTC. As protein: CASSRQGYGYTF. Filled out from reference TRBV5-4 and TRBJ1-2, the complete variable domain reads ETGVTQSPTHLIKTRGQQVTLRCSSQSGHNTVSWYQQALGQGPQFIFQYYREEENGRGNFPPRFSGLQFPNYSSELNVNALELDDSALYLCASSRQGYGYTFGSGTRLTVV.

V and J are TRBV6-5 and TRBJ2-7; 9 bases are a match to TRBD1. This CDR3 comprises 15 residues. The V gene's germline CDR1 is MNHEY and CDR2 SVGAGI. The V and J ends lost 5 bases and 5 bases, in that order; junction bases with no gene match: 10. CDR3 DNA sequence: TGTGCCAGCAGTCTCCCCGGGACAGGGAGTCACGAGCAGTACTTC. Protein: CASSLPGTGSHEQYF.

This clone was picked up one time. V gene TRBV18 combines with J gene TRBJ1-4; a weak D match, TRBD1 (5 bases). The CDR3 consists of 13 residues. V was pared by 3 bases and J by 7 bases, with 9 bases between. Germline V lookup: CDR1 KGHSH, CDR2 LQKENI. CDR3 nucleotides: TGTGCCAGCTCACCTCCAGACAGTGAAAAACTGTTTTTT. Its translation is CASSPPDSEKLFF.

This sequence joins TRBV5-1 and TRBJ2-5; weak D call: TRBD1 (6 bases). The CDR3 runs to 15 residues. The germline V gene encodes CDR1 SGHRS and CDR2 YFSETQ. V lost 2 bases to trimming and J lost 4 bases, with 15 bases between them. Here the CDR3 reads CASSLGQGTAETQYF. The DNA of the CDR3 is TGCGCCAGCAGCTTAGGGCAGGGGACCGCAGAGACCCAGTACTTC.

The chain employs TRBV5-1 and TRBJ1-4; D not resolved. The CDR3 is 14 residues long. Germline loops: CDR1 SGHRS, CDR2 YFSETQ. The V end was cut by 5 bases, the J end by 0 bases, with 8 bases between. The CDR3 nucleotides read TGCGCCAGCAGAGCCGGGGCAACTAATGAAAAACTGTTTTTT. Protein sequence: CASRAGATNEKLFF.

The rearrangement uses TRBV5-6 and TRBJ1-3; D might be TRBD1 (6 bases). The V and J ends lost 1 base and 0 bases respectively, with 11 bases between them. Germline lookup yields CDR1 SGHDT and CDR2 YYEEEE. CDR3 length: 16 residues. The CDR3 is CASSLFTGYSGNTIYF. The CDR3 DNA reads as TGTGCCAGCAGCTTGTTTACAGGGTACTCTGGAAACACCATATATTTT.

V usage is TRBV3-1 (or the pseudogene TRBV3-2) and J usage is TRBJ2-7; D might be TRBD2 (6 bases). V was shortened by 3 bases and J by 5 bases, with 8 bases between the two germline ends. Germline CDR1 and CDR2: LGHDT and YNNKEL (reference sequence). This CDR3 is 12 amino acids long. CDR3 amino acids: CASSQEGHEQYF. Written as DNA, the CDR3 is TGTGCCAGCAGCCAGGAGGGGCACGAGCAGTACTTC.

This clone appeared a single time. This chain links TRBV28 with TRBJ1-5, with D tentatively TRBD1 (6 bases). The length of the CDR3 is 15 residues. The V gene lost 6 bases and the J gene lost 1 base, with 13 bases spanning the gap. Germline loops: CDR1 MDHEN, CDR2 SYDVKM. CDR3 protein: CASSTGGGSNQPQHF. The CDR3 bases are TGTGCCAGCAGCACGGGAGGGGGAAGCAATCAGCCCCAGCATTTT.

This clone was seen only once. The V call is TRBV29-1, the J call TRBJ1-6, with 11 bases that match TRBD1. Germline CDR1 SQVTM, CDR2 ANQGSEA. The CDR3 is 14 amino acids. The trim removed 4 bases at V and 9 bases at J, leaving 5 bases unmatched. The CDR3 loop reads CSVGTGGSGSPLHF. CDR3 DNA: TGCAGCGTTGGGACAGGGGGCAGCGGTTCACCCCTCCACTTT.

This clone was recorded once. J is TRBJ2-2 and V is TRBV5-1; D not certain. CDR1 SGHRS and CDR2 YFSETQ come from the germline V gene. Trimming removed 7 bases at V and 4 bases at J, with 11 bases between. The CDR3 runs to 13 residues. Written as DNA, the CDR3 is TGCGCCAGCGGCGACACGCGCACCGGGGAGCTGTTTTTT. Its protein product is CASGDTRTGELFF.

The chain has TRBV5-6 and TRBJ2-2; 8 nucleotides agree with TRBD1. With V trimmed by 3 bases and J by 6 bases, 10 bases remained unmatched. Germline V gives CDR1 SGHDT, CDR2 YYEEEE. The CDR3 covers 16 residues. As DNA, the CDR3 is TGTGCCAGCAGCTCGACAGGGGTAAGGAGTCCCGGGGAGCTGTTTTTT. Its protein is CASSSTGVRSPGELFF.

This chain connects TRBV9 to TRBJ2-1, with 10 bases matching TRBD1. J gave up 7 bases and V 2 bases, and 9 bases lay outside the gene matches. Germline loops: CDR1 SGDLS, CDR2 YYNGEE. The CDR3 covers 16 residues. DNA of the CDR3: TGTGCCAGCAGCGTTTCGATCGGGACAGGGGTAAATGAGCAGTTCTTC. Amino acid sequence: CASSVSIGTGVNEQFF.

This clone was seen more than once but under ten times. The CDR3 DNA reads as TGCGCCAGCAGCCTCGGGACTGAGGGTCGATCACCCCTCCACTTT. Translating gives CASSLGTEGRSPLHF. The chain has TRBV5-1 and TRBJ1-6; D may be TRBD1 (5 bases). Between the trimmed V and J ends, which lost 4 bases and 10 bases, there was a span of 18 bases. The CDR3 spans 15 residues. Per germline, CDR1 SGHRS and CDR2 YFSETQ.

The V gene is TRBV2, the J gene TRBJ2-3, with TRBD2 identical over 9 bases. Germline V gene sequence: CDR1 SNHLY, CDR2 FYNNEI. The CDR3 has 14 residues. V was pared by 8 bases and J by 4 bases, with 7 bases of the junction left unmatched. The CDR3: CASSRGGRADTQYF. The CDR3 bases are TGTGCCAGCTCGCGGGGGGGACGCGCAGATACGCAGTATTTT.

This chain uses TRBV27 with TRBJ1-1; a weak D match, TRBD1 (6 bases). The CDR3 is 15 residues long. Trimming cost V 1 base and J 2 bases, with 11 bases left between them. CDR1 MNHEY and CDR2 SMNVEV come from the germline V gene (reference sequence). CDR3 sequence (DNA): TGTGCCAGCAGTTTATTAGGGGGGGCCAACACTGAAGCTTTCTTT. Protein sequence: CASSLLGGANTEAFF.

The CDR3 here is CASSLGGGGANAETQYF. The CDR3 DNA reads as TGTGCCAGCAGCTTAGGAGGCGGGGGGGCGAATGCAGAGACCCAGTACTTC. The rearrangement links TRBV7-2 to TRBJ2-5; 9 nucleotides match TRBD2. The CDR3 contains 17 residues. Germline V gives CDR1 SGHTA, CDR2 FQGNSA. V lost 1 base to trimming and J lost 4 bases; unmatched junction nucleotides: 10.

The V gene is TRBV7-9, the J gene TRBJ2-7, with TRBD2 matching 11 bases. Germline CDR1 reads SEHNR; CDR2 reads FQNEAQ (reference sequence). The CDR3 loop spans 15 amino acids. The ends lost 5 bases at V and 6 bases at J; junction bases unmatched: 9. The CDR3 region is CASSLATSGSVEQYF. The CDR3 region has the DNA TGTGCCAGCAGCCTTGCCACTAGCGGGAGTGTCGAGCAGTACTTC.

The V and J genes are TRBV19 and TRBJ2-4, with D possibly matching TRBD2 (6 bases). Germline loops: CDR1 LNHDA, CDR2 SQIVND (reference sequence). Trimming took 0 bases from V and 0 from J, leaving 24 bases between them. CDR3 size: 21 residues. As DNA, the CDR3 is TGTGCCAGTAGTATAGATCAAGGCTTAGGCCTGGGCGGGGTAGCCAAAAACATTCAGTACTTC. It translates to CASSIDQGLGLGGVAKNIQYF.

The chain has TRBV5-5 and TRBJ2-2, with a tentative D call TRBD1 (6 bases). Germline V gives CDR1 SGHKS, CDR2 YYEKEE (reference sequence). The CDR3 runs 14 residues. Trimming pared 3 bases from V and 2 bases from J, leaving 8 bases between. The CDR3, as DNA: TGTGCCAGCAGCTCACAGGGAAACACCGGGGAGCTGTTTTTT. This codes for CASSSQGNTGELFF. The variable domain in full, completed from reference TRBV5-5 and TRBJ2-2, reads DAGVTQSPTHLIKTRGQQVTLRCSPISGHKSVSWYQQVLGQGPQFIFQYYEKEERGRGNFPDRFSARQFPNYSSELNVNALLLGDSALYLCASSSQGNTGELFFGEGSRLTVL.

The rearrangement uses TRBV14 and TRBJ1-5; no firm D call. The V and J ends lost 0 bases and 6 bases respectively, with 6 bases between them. CDR1 is SGHDN and CDR2 is FVKESK in the germline V gene. The CDR3 runs 13 residues. The CDR3 DNA follows: TGTGCCAGCAGCCAAGATCGCGGTCAGCCCCAGCATTTT. Encoded protein: CASSQDRGQPQHF. Drawing the rest from reference TRBV14 and TRBJ1-5, the complete variable domain is EAGVTQFPSHSVIEKGQTVTLRCDPISGHDNLYWYRRVMGKEIKFLLHFVKESKQDESGMPNNRFLAERTGGTYSTLKVQPAELEDSGVYFCASSQDRGQPQHFGDGTRLSIL.

This chain links TRBV10-3 with TRBJ1-1; 8 positions agree with TRBD1. Germline V gene lookup returns CDR1 ENHRY and CDR2 SYGVKD. V dropped 4 bases and J dropped 0; count of bases not matched to a gene: 1. This CDR3 spans 14 amino acids. The CDR3 loop reads CAISGDRMNTEAFF. The CDR3, as DNA: TGTGCCATCAGTGGGGACAGGATGAACACTGAAGCTTTCTTT.

The chain is built from TRBV5-1 and TRBJ2-7, with 13 bases fitting TRBD2. CDR3 size: 15 residues. The ends lost 4 bases at V and 7 bases at J; junction bases unmatched: 8. The germline V gene encodes CDR1 SGHRS and CDR2 YFSETQ. The CDR3 DNA is TGCGCCAGCAGCCTAGGGACTAGCGGGGAAATGGAGCAGTACTTC. Its protein is CASSLGTSGEMEQYF.

This rearrangement joins TRBV7-9 to TRBJ2-1; TRBD2 matches 10 bases. Trimming took 8 bases from V and 16 from J; bases not matched to a gene: 14. CDR3 length: 13 amino acids. Germline-derived CDR1 and CDR2 are SEHNR and FQNEAQ (reference sequence). CDR3 region: CASEVEGSSGSFF. DNA for the CDR3: TGTGCCAGCGAGGTAGAAGGGTCTAGCGGGAGTTTCTTC. The full variable domain, rest sourced from reference TRBV7-9 and TRBJ2-1, is DTGVSQNPRHKITKRGQNVTFRCDPISEHNRLYWYRQTLGQGPEFLTYFQNEAQLEKSRLLSDRFSAERPKGSFSTLEIQRTEQGDSAMYLCASEVEGSSGSFFGPGTRLTVL.

The V call is TRBV6-5, the J call TRBJ1-1; D ambiguous. The CDR3 runs to 12 residues. The V end was cut by 2 bases, the J end by 7 bases, with 8 bases between. Germline loops: CDR1 MNHEY, CDR2 SVGAGI. The CDR3 DNA follows: TGTGCCAGCAGTTACGGACGGGGTGAAGCTTTCTTT. It translates to CASSYGRGEAFF.